Many counts were recorded for the clone carrying this T cell receptor beta chain. Its target is unknown. The data were taken from a study of T cells in Graves' hyperthyroidism and ophthalmopathy. Amplification yielded TCR beta CDR3 regions, with RNA transcripts as the source. HTBI primers drove first-round RT-PCR of the TCR CDR3. TCRdb re-analysed the multiplex PCR reads in MiXCR, keeping a single row per CDR3 protein. The profile shows about 300,000 distinct CDR3 sequences, 15% to 20% of them singletons. Disease lasting under 3 months, a NOSPECS grade of at least 4, and a Clinical Activity Score of at least 3 were features of the ophthalmopathy patients. It was 10 ml of fresh peripheral blood that supplied the PBMCs. The study, taken as a whole, reports: Blood also held most thyroid clonotypes expanded beyond 0.001.

The CDR3 is 13 residues long. Deletions cut 6 bases from V and 2 bases from J, with 14 bases between. Germline V gene data show CDR1 as DFQATT and CDR2 as SNEGSKA (reference sequence). Source material: blood. The receptor was derived from a man aged 50 to 60 with Graves' ophthalmopathy. The V gene is TRBV20-1, the J gene TRBJ2-7; TRBD2 might be the D (5 bases). CDR3 bases: TGCAGTGCCCGGAGGCAGAAGCCCTACGAGCAGTACTTC. This sequence encodes CSARRQKPYEQYF.